This T cell receptor (beta chain) was documented in a study of T-cell memory formation after mild COVID-19. Study-level findings and limits: Cross-reactive memory apparently joined, as some responding clones appeared in pre-infection memory.

Turning to this clonotype: Its target is not known.

CDR3 length: 16 amino acids. The germline V gene has CDR1 LGHDT and CDR2 YNNKEL (reference sequence). V lost 1 base and J 1 base, leaving 12 bases between the germline ends. From 5'RACE with constant-segment primers came TCR alpha and TCR beta cDNA libraries that carried sample barcodes and UMIs. TCRdb fed the 5' RACE reads into MiXCR, producing one record per CDR3 protein. There are under 250,000 distinct CDR3 sequences in the sample; 27% occur only once, and approximately 10% lies in the top ten. Sequencing was carried out using PBMCs or a T cell subset sorted from them (not recorded which). V and J are TRBV3-1 and TRBJ2-3; D call uncertain. The receptor's source is an adult woman who had mild COVID-19 (a few samples of this study predate the infection). Cell type and time point are not known. As DNA, the CDR3 is TGTGCCAGCAGCCAAGGGGAACGAATGGGCACAGATACGCAGTATTTT. It yields the protein CASSQGERMGTDTQYF.